The 23 T cell receptor beta chains presented below share a single source sample, sequenced in a study of OX40 agonist ivuxolimab in advanced cancers. Assay: immunoSEQ multiplex PCR; the TCRdb copy retains only in-frame clones and omits some. Of 96,000 or so clones in the sample, roughly 80% were seen once. The sequencing here drew on CD4+ or CD8+ T cells sorted from blood, taken in a trial of the OX40 agonist ivuxolimab. The receptors derive from an adult with an advanced solid tumor such as melanoma, head and neck, liver or kidney cancer.

The V and J genes are TRBV10-3 and TRBJ1-1; D gene uncertain. Per germline, CDR1 ENHRY and CDR2 SYGVKD. This CDR3 comprises 13 residues. V lost 7 bases, J lost 5 bases, and 14 bases lay in between. For the CDR3, the DNA is TGTGCCATCACCATTGCCCCGTGGACTGAAGCTTTCTTT. It encodes CAITIAPWTEAFF.

This sequence joins TRBV18 and TRBJ2-1; D is uncertain. V dropped 2 bases and J dropped 12 bases, with 8 bases sitting between them. There are 11 residues in the CDR3. Germline V gives CDR1 KGHSH, CDR2 LQKENI. The CDR3 region has the DNA TGTGCCAGCTCACCAGAAGTCGCGCAGTTCTTC. It codes for CASSPEVAQFF.

This rearrangement joins TRBV6-4 to TRBJ1-2; D gene ambiguous. The ends were cut back, 1 base at V and 8 bases at J, with 23 bases in the middle. This CDR3 is built from 17 residues. The germline CDR1 and CDR2 sequences are MRHNA and SNTAGT. The CDR3 coding sequence is TGTGCCAGCAGTGACTGGAATCCCCCGGACGAAAAACAAGGCTACACCTTC. This encodes CASSDWNPPDEKQGYTF.

This rearrangement joins TRBV29-1 to TRBJ1-2; D is unclear. Germline values: CDR1 SQVTM, CDR2 ANQGSEA. V gave up 6 bases and J gave up 6 bases, with 14 bases separating them. The CDR3 is 12 residues long. The CDR3 loop reads CSVPLPGDGYTF. Here the CDR3 DNA reads TGCAGCGTCCCCTTGCCGGGCGATGGCTACACCTTC. Full variable domain (outside the CDR3, taken from reference TRBV29-1 and TRBJ1-2): SAVISQKPSRDICQRGTSLTIQCQVDSQVTMMFWYRQQPGQSLTLIATANQGSEATYESGFVIDKFPISRPNLTFSTLTVSNMSPEDSSIYLCSVPLPGDGYTFGSGTRLTVV.

The chain carries TRBV5-1 and TRBJ2-5; 15 bases are shared with TRBD2. The CDR3 is 16 residues long. Germline CDR1 and CDR2: SGHRS and YFSETQ. V gave up 4 bases and J gave up 4 bases; unmatched junction bases: 5. CDR3 bases: TGCGCCAGCAGCCCCGGACTAGCGGGAGGGGGAGAGACCCAGTACTTC. Translated: CASSPGLAGGGETQYF. Combining the CDR3 with reference TRBV5-1 and TRBJ2-5 gives the whole variable domain KAGVTQTPRYLIKTRGQQVTLSCSPISGHRSVSWYQQTPGQGLQFLFEYFSETQRNKGNFPGRFSGRQFSNSRSEMNVSTLELGDSALYLCASSPGLAGGGETQYFGPGTRLLVL.

The chain is built from TRBV29-1 and TRBJ2-2; perhaps TRBD2 as D (5 bases). V was cut by 6 bases and J by 5 bases, with 13 bases left in between. Germline lookup yields CDR1 SQVTM and CDR2 ANQGSEA. The CDR3 is 13 amino acids. The CDR3 region is CSVTRSGTGELFF. CDR3 sequence (DNA): TGCAGCGTGACCAGGTCGGGGACCGGGGAGCTGTTTTTT.

The CDR3 reads CASSVGQGADTEAFF. For the CDR3, the DNA is TGTGCCAGCAGCGTAGGGCAGGGGGCGGACACTGAAGCTTTCTTT. V gene TRBV9 combines with J gene TRBJ1-1, with TRBD1 matching 8 bases. The CDR3 has 15 amino acids. Germline V gives CDR1 SGDLS, CDR2 YYNGEE. J gave up 3 bases and V 0 bases, and 4 bases lay outside the gene matches.

The J gene is TRBJ2-5, the V gene TRBV19; no definite D call. TRBJ2-7 explains the end of the DNA better; the J call may be wrong. Germline V gene data show CDR1 as LNHDA and CDR2 as SQIVND (reference sequence). The CDR3 covers 13 residues. This chain's CDR3 is CASRPAVTYEQYF. The CDR3 DNA reads TGTGCCAGTAGACCGGCGGTCACCTACGAGCAGTACTTC.

The CDR3 spells CASSLEPARTNNEQFF. The CDR3 DNA is TGCGCCAGCAGCTTGGAACCTGCCCGGACCAACAATGAGCAGTTCTTC. The chain joins TRBV5-1 to TRBJ2-1; D is unresolved. The germline V and J ends were trimmed by 0 bases and 5 bases, with 15 bases remaining between them. The CDR3 consists of 16 residues. Germline CDR1 is SGHRS and CDR2 is YFSETQ. The variable domain in full, completed from reference TRBV5-1 and TRBJ2-1, reads KAGVTQTPRYLIKTRGQQVTLSCSPISGHRSVSWYQQTPGQGLQFLFEYFSETQRNKGNFPGRFSGRQFSNSRSEMNVSTLELGDSALYLCASSLEPARTNNEQFFGPGTRLTVL.

This chain links TRBV19 with TRBJ2-7; a possible D gene is TRBD2 (5 bases). CDR3 length equals 13 residues. Germline CDR1 reads LNHDA; CDR2 reads SQIVND (reference sequence). The V and J ends lost 11 bases and 2 bases respectively, with 16 bases between them. As DNA, the CDR3 is TGTGCCTCAAACGACGGGAACGCCTACGAGCAGTACTTC. It encodes CASNDGNAYEQYF.

The rearrangement joins TRBV7-8 to TRBJ2-2; the D gene could be TRBD1 or TRBD2 (6 bases each). The CDR3 is made up of 16 amino acids. Germline assignment: CDR1 SGHVS and CDR2 FQNEAQ. Trimming removed 1 base from V and 7 bases from J, with 16 bases in between. CDR3 in amino acids: CASSLVLGGSGGELFF. DNA for the CDR3: TGTGCCAGCAGCTTAGTTCTCGGGGGCAGTGGCGGGGAGCTGTTTTTT.

The genes are TRBV15 and TRBJ2-3; TRBD2 matches 13 bases. This CDR3 is 17 amino acids long. The V and J ends lost 2 bases and 5 bases, in that order; junction bases with no gene match: 7. Per the germline V gene, CDR1 is LNHNV and CDR2 is YYDKDF (reference sequence). As DNA, the CDR3 is TGTGCCACCAGCAGAAGTTGGACTAGCGGGAGAAAAGATACGCAGTATTTT. Protein product: CATSRSWTSGRKDTQYF.

This clone was counted between two and nine times. This rearrangement joins TRBV15 to TRBJ1-3; the D is unclear. Germline-derived CDR1 and CDR2 are LNHNV and YYDKDF (reference sequence). The CDR3 loop spans 15 amino acids. V lost 1 base and J 0 bases, leaving 7 bases between the germline ends. The CDR3 DNA follows: TGTGCCACCAGCAGAGCGGCTTTCTCTGGAAACACCATATATTTT. Encoded protein: CATSRAAFSGNTIYF.

In this sample, this clone turned up once. The J gene is TRBJ2-7, the V gene TRBV5-1, with 12 nucleotides matching TRBD2. Germline values: CDR1 SGHRS, CDR2 YFSETQ. The CDR3 loop spans 14 amino acids. J gave up 7 bases and V 3 bases, and 5 bases lay outside the gene matches. CDR3 coding DNA: TGCGCCAGCAGCTGGACTAGCGGGGATGGGGAGCAGTACTTC. This encodes CASSWTSGDGEQYF.

J is TRBJ2-7 and V is TRBV6-5; tentative D call: TRBD2 (6 bases). The length of the CDR3 is 13 residues. Germline V gene sequence: CDR1 MNHEY, CDR2 SVGAGI. Trimming took off 0 bases at V and 6 bases at J, with 9 bases between the two ends. The CDR3 here is CASSYSTRGEQYF. CDR3 sequence (DNA): TGTGCCAGCAGTTACTCGACTAGGGGCGAGCAGTACTTC.

The chain couples TRBV11-3 to TRBJ2-1; D is possibly TRBD2 (7 bases). V lost 1 base, J lost 5 bases, and 12 bases lay in between. The germline V gene has CDR1 SGHNT and CDR2 YENEEA. The CDR3 spans 15 residues. The CDR3, as DNA: TGTGCCAGCAGCTTAGGATGGGAGGGGGACAATGAGCAGTTCTTC. Its protein is CASSLGWEGDNEQFF.

The chain recombines TRBV6-1 with TRBJ2-7; 12 positions agree with TRBD2. This CDR3 has 16 residues. Germline V gene data show CDR1 as MNHNS and CDR2 as SASEGT. The ends lost 2 bases at V and 5 bases at J; junction bases unmatched: 7. For the CDR3, the DNA is TGTGCCAGCAGTGAAATAGGTTCTAGCGGGAGGGACGAGCAGTACTTC. Translation gives CASSEIGSSGRDEQYF.

This clone occurred a few times. CDR3 nucleotides: TGTGCCAGCAGCCTCGAGAAGGGGAGGACGGGATCACCCCTCCACTTT. It translates to CASSLEKGRTGSPLHF. This chain connects TRBV11-1 to TRBJ1-6, with TRBD1 as a possible D gene (5 bases). Germline V gene data show CDR1 as SGHAT and CDR2 as FQDESV (reference sequence). The CDR3 totals 16 residues. The V gene lost 5 bases and the J gene lost 10 bases, with 21 bases spanning the gap.

This CDR3 reads CASSQGGTGSSGANVLTF. In DNA form, the CDR3 reads TGTGCCAGCAGCCAAGGGGGGACAGGGAGCTCTGGGGCCAACGTCCTGACTTTC. The V gene is TRBV7-9, the J gene TRBJ2-6; 9 bases match TRBD1. This CDR3 spans 18 amino acids. Germline-derived CDR1 and CDR2 are SEHNR and FQNEAQ (reference sequence). Trimming cost V 5 bases and J 0 bases; bases outside gene matches: 8. The full variable domain, with the rest looked up from reference TRBV7-9 and TRBJ2-6, is DTGVSQNPRHKITKRGQNVTFRCDPISEHNRLYWYRQTLGQGPEFLTYFQNEAQLEKSRLLSDRFSAERPKGSFSTLEIQRTEQGDSAMYLCASSQGGTGSSGANVLTFGAGSRLTVL.

This chain joins TRBV19 and TRBJ1-4; 11 bases are a match to TRBD1. The length of the CDR3 is 15 residues. The V gene end was trimmed by 4 bases and the J gene end by 8 bases; junction bases not matched to a gene: 6. Germline CDR1 LNHDA, CDR2 SQIVND (reference sequence). The CDR3 protein is CASSTGQGAREKLFF. Here the CDR3 DNA reads TGTGCCAGTAGTACCGGACAGGGGGCACGAGAAAAACTGTTTTTT.

The chain uses TRBV4-2 and TRBJ1-3, with D possibly TRBD1 on 5 matching bases. CDR1 and CDR2 from the germline V gene are LGHNA and YNFKEQ. This CDR3 has 17 amino acids. V shed 4 bases and J shed 1 base, with 17 bases lying between them. The CDR3 DNA sequence: TGTGCCAGCAGCCGTGAGCAGGGAACTTCTTCTGGAAACACCATATATTTT. It specifies CASSREQGTSSGNTIYF.

The chain links TRBV2 to TRBJ2-2; maybe TRBD1 (6 bases). V was pared by 4 bases and J by 0 bases, with 6 bases between. The CDR3 is 14 amino acids. Germline V gives CDR1 SNHLY, CDR2 FYNNEI. For the CDR3, the DNA is TGTGCCAGCAGTGGGACAGCGAACACCGGGGAGCTGTTTTTT. This encodes CASSGTANTGELFF.

The chain has TRBV7-8 and TRBJ1-1; tentative D call: TRBD1 (5 bases). The germline V and J ends were trimmed by 1 base and 2 bases, with 20 bases remaining between them. Germline lookup yields CDR1 SGHVS and CDR2 FQNEAQ. This CDR3 spans 18 amino acids. Here the CDR3 DNA reads TGTGCCAGCAGCTTAGAGCCACCCGTCGGGGGAGTAAACACTGAAGCTTTCTTT. This encodes CASSLEPPVGGVNTEAFF.